These 9 T cell receptor beta chains share one sample of origin, sequenced in a study of blood T cell repertoires in COVID-19. Profiled with immunoSEQ multiplex PCR; TCRdb holds only in-frame clones, not every one. The repertoire holds about 68,000 clones, around 80% seen once, with approximately 20% in the top ten. Sample: peripheral blood. The receptors originated from a human donor in a cohort sampled during active COVID-19.

This clone was seen at least ten times. In nucleotides, the CDR3 is TGCGCCAGCATGGGAGGGAAGGCGGGTATGGATGTATATGAGCAGTTCTTC. Translated, it gives CASMGGKAGMDVYEQFF. The chain uses TRBV5-1 and TRBJ2-1; TRBD2 agrees at 7 bases. The length of the CDR3 is 17 residues. The V and J ends lost 6 bases and 8 bases, in that order; junction bases with no gene match: 20. CDR1 and CDR2 (germline): SGHRS, YFSETQ.

This chain uses TRBV29-1 with TRBJ1-4; D might be TRBD1 (5 bases). This CDR3 spans 14 amino acids. Trimming left V 4 bases short and J 0 bases short, with 9 bases between. Germline V CDR1 and CDR2: SQVTM, ANQGSEA. The CDR3 DNA reads TGCAGCGTTGCCAGGACAACAACTAATGAAAAACTGTTTTTT. As protein: CSVARTTTNEKLFF. The complete variable domain, with remaining parts taken from reference TRBV29-1 and TRBJ1-4, reads SAVISQKPSRDICQRGTSLTIQCQVDSQVTMMFWYRQQPGQSLTLIATANQGSEATYESGFVIDKFPISRPNLTFSTLTVSNMSPEDSSIYLCSVARTTTNEKLFFGSGTQLSVL.

V gene TRBV5-4 combines with J gene TRBJ2-1; 8 bases are a match to TRBD2. V lost 4 bases, J lost 5 bases, and 11 bases stayed unmatched. CDR3 length equals 16 residues. In germline, CDR1 is SGHNT, CDR2 YYREEE (reference sequence). CDR3 nucleotides: TGTGCCAGCAGCCTCACAAGCGGGGGTGGGGACAATGAGCAGTTCTTC. This gives the protein CASSLTSGGGDNEQFF.

This sequence joins TRBV7-8 and TRBJ2-5; 10 nucleotides match TRBD2. V gave up 6 bases and J gave up 2 bases; unmatched junction bases: 9. In germline, CDR1 is SGHVS, CDR2 FQNEAQ. The length of the CDR3 is 16 residues. CDR3 sequence reads: CASRLGLAASQETQYF. The CDR3, as DNA: TGTGCCAGCAGACTAGGACTAGCGGCCTCTCAAGAGACCCAGTACTTC.

The chain recombines TRBV5-1 with TRBJ2-3; the match to TRBD2 covers 7 bases. The germline V gene has CDR1 SGHRS and CDR2 YFSETQ. This CDR3 spans 15 amino acids. V lost 0 bases to trimming and J lost 2 bases; unmatched junction nucleotides: 3. In DNA, the CDR3 is TGCGCCAGCAGCTTGGCTAGCGGAACCACAGATACGCAGTATTTT. It specifies CASSLASGTTDTQYF. The full variable domain, in which reference TRBV5-1 and TRBJ2-3 provide the parts outside the CDR3, is KAGVTQTPRYLIKTRGQQVTLSCSPISGHRSVSWYQQTPGQGLQFLFEYFSETQRNKGNFPGRFSGRQFSNSRSEMNVSTLELGDSALYLCASSLASGTTDTQYFGPGTRLTVL.

The CDR3 protein is CASSYLAGVEQFF. As DNA, the CDR3 is TGTGCCAGCAGTTACTTAGCGGGTGTTGAGCAGTTCTTC. This chain joins TRBV6-6 and TRBJ2-1; 7 bases line up with TRBD2. The V and J ends lost 1 base and 9 bases, in that order; junction bases with no gene match: 3. CDR3 size: 13 residues. Germline V gives CDR1 MNHNY, CDR2 SVGAGI (reference sequence).

V and J are TRBV28 and TRBJ2-5; TRBD1 aligns across 11 bases. The CDR3 length is 15 residues. V was pared by 7 bases and J by 2 bases, with 6 bases of the junction left unmatched. Germline CDR1 and CDR2: MDHEN and SYDVKM. CDR3 sequence reads: CASNPGTGGQETQYF. Written as DNA, the CDR3 is TGTGCCAGCAACCCAGGGACAGGGGGACAAGAGACCCAGTACTTC.

The V call is TRBV28, the J call TRBJ1-6; 8 bases are a match to TRBD1. There are 15 residues in the CDR3. V shed 7 bases, J shed 6 bases, and the junction held 8 bases outside the gene matches. Germline values: CDR1 MDHEN, CDR2 SYDVKM. This chain's CDR3 is CASIGGTGGNSPLHF. The CDR3 region has the DNA TGTGCCAGCATTGGAGGGACAGGCGGTAATTCACCCCTCCACTTT.

V usage is TRBV3-1 (or the pseudogene TRBV3-2) and J usage is TRBJ2-3; 7 bases agree with TRBD2. The CDR3 contains 15 residues. With V trimmed by 4 bases and J by 3 bases, 7 bases remained unmatched. The V gene's germline CDR1 is LGHDT and CDR2 YNNKEL (reference sequence). The CDR3 region has the DNA TGTGCCAGCAGCCCCTGGGGGGGTGGGACAGATACGCAGTATTTT. Amino acids: CASSPWGGGTDTQYF.